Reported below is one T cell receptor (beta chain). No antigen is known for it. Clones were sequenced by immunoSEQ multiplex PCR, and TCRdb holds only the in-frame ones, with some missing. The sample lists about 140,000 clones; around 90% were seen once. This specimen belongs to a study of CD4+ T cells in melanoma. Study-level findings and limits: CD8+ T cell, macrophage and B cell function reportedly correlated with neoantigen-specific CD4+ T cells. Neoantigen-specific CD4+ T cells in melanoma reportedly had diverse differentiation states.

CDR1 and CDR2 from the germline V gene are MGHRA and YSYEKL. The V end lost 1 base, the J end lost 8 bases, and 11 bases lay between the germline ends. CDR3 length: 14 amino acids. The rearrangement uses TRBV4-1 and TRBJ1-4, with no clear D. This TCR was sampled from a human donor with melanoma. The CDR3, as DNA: TGCGCCAGCAGCCAAGCAGACGGGGTAGAAAAACTGTTTTTT. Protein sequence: CASSQADGVEKLFF.